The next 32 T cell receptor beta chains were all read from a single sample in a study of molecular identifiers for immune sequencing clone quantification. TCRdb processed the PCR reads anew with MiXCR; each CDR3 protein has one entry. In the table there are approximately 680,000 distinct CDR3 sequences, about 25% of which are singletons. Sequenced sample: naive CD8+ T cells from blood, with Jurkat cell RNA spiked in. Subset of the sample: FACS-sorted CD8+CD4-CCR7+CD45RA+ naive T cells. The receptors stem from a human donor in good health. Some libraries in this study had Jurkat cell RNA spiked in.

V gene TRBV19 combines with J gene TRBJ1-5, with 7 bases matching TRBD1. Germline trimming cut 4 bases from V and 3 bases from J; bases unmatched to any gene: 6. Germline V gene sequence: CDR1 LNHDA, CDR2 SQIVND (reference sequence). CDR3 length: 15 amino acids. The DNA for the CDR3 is TGTGCCAGTAGTACCATGGGACAGAACAATCAGCCCCAGCATTTT. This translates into CASSTMGQNNQPQHF. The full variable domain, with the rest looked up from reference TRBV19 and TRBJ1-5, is DGGITQSPKYLFRKEGQNVTLSCEQNLNHDAMYWYRQDPGQGLRLIYYSQIVNDFQKGDIAEGYSVSREKKESFPLTVTSAQKNPTAFYLCASSTMGQNNQPQHFGDGTRLSIL.

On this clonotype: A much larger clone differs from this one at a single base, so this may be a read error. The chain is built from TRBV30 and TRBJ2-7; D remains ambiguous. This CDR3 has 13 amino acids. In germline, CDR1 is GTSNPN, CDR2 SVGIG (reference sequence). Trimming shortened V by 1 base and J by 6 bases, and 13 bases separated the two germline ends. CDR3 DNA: TGTGCCTGGAGTGAGACGGGCCCTGGCGAGCAGTACTTC. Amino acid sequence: CAWSETGPGEQYF.

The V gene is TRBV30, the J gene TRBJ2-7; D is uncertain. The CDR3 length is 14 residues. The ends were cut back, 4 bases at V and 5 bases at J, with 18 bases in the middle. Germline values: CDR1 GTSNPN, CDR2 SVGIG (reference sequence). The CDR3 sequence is CAWTHGGVFNEQYF. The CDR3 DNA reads TGTGCCTGGACCCACGGTGGGGTTTTCAACGAGCAGTACTTC.

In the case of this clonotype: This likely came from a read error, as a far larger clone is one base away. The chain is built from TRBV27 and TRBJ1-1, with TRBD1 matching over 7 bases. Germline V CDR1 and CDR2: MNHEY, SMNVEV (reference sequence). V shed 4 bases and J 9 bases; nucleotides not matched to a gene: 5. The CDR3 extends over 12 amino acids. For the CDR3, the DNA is TGTGCCAGCAGTTCCACAGGGGCAAAAGCTTTCTTT. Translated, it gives CASSSTGAKAFF.

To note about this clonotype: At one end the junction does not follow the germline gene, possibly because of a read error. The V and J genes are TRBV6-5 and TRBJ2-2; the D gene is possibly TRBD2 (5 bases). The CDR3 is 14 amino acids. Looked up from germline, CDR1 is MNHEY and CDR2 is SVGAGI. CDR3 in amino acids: CASDTGPNTGVLFF. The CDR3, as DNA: TGTGCCAGCGATACCGGGCCCAACACCGGGGTGCTGTTTTTT.

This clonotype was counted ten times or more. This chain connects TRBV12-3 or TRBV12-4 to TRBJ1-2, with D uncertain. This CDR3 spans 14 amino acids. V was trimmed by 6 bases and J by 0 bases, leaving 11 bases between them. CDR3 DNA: TGTGCCAGCAGCCGGACGGTAGCTAACTATGGCTACACCTTC. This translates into CASSRTVANYGYTF.

CDR3 DNA sequence: TGCAGTGCTTCGGACGGAAACTATGGCTACACCTTC. It is translated as CSASDGNYGYTF. The chain carries TRBV20-1 and TRBJ1-2, with D unresolved. CDR3 size: 12 residues. Trimming shortened V by 5 bases and J by 2 bases, and 9 bases separated the two germline ends. The germline CDR1 and CDR2 sequences are DFQATT and SNEGSKA (reference sequence).

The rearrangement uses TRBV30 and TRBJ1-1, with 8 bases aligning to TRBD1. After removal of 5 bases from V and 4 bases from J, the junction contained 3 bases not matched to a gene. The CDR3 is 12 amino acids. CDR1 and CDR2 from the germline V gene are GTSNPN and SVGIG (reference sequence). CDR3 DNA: TGTGCCTGGGATACAGGGGGCACTGAAGCTTTCTTT. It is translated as CAWDTGGTEAFF.

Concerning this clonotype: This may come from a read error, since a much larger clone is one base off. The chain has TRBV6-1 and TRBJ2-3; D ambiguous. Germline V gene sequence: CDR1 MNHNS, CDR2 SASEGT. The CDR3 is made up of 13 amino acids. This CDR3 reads CANKMENTDTQNF. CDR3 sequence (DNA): TGTGCCAACAAAATGGAGAACACAGATACGCAGAATTTT.

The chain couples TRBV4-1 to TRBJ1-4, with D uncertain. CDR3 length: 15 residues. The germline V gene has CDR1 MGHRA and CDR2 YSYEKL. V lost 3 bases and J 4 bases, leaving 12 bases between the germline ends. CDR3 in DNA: TGCGCCAGCAGCCACCAACAGACTTTTAATGAAAAACTGTTTTTT. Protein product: CASSHQQTFNEKLFF.

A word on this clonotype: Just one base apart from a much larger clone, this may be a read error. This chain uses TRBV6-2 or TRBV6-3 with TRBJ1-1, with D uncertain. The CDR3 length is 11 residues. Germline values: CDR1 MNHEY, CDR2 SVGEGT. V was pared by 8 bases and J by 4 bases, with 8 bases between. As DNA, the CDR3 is TGTGCCAGCGGGCACACCACTGAAGCTTTCTTT. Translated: CASGHTTEAFF.

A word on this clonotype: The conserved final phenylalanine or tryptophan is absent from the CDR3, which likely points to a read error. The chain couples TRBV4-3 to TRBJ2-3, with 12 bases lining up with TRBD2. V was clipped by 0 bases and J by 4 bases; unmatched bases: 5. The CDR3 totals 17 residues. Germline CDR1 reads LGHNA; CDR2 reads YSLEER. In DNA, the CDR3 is TGCGCCAGCAGCCAAGAATGGACTAGCGGGAATTCAGATACGCAGTATTTA. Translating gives CASSQEWTSGNSDTQYL.

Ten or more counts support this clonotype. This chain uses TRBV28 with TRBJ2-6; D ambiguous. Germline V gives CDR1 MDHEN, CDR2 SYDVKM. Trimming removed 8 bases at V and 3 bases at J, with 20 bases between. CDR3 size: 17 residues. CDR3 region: CASRPGLHAYGANVLTF. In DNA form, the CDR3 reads TGTGCCAGCCGCCCGGGCCTCCACGCATATGGGGCCAACGTCCTGACTTTC.

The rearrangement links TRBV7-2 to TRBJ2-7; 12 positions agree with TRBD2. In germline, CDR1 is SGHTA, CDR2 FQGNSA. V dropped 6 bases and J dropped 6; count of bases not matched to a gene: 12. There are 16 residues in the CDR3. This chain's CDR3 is CASSSPGLAGHCEQYF. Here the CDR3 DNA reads TGTGCCAGCAGTTCCCCCGGACTAGCGGGGCACTGCGAGCAGTACTTC. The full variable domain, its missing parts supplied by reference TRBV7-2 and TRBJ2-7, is GAGVSQSPSNKVTEKGKDVELRCDPISGHTALYWYRQSLGQGLEFLIYFQGNSAPDKSGLPSDRFSAERTGGSVSTLTIQRTQQEDSAVYLCASSSPGLAGHCEQYFGPGTRLTVT.

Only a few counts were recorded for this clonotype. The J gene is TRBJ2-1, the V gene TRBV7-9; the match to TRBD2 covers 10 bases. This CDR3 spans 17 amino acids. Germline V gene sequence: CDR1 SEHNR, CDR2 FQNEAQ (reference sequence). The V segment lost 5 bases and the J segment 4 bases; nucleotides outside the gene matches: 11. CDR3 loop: CASSRNISGRVYNEQFF. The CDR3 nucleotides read TGTGCCAGCAGCCGCAATATCAGCGGGAGGGTTTACAATGAGCAGTTCTTC. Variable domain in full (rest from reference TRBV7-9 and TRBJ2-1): DTGVSQNPRHKITKRGQNVTFRCDPISEHNRLYWYRQTLGQGPEFLTYFQNEAQLEKSRLLSDRFSAERPKGSFSTLEIQRTEQGDSAMYLCASSRNISGRVYNEQFFGPGTRLTVL.

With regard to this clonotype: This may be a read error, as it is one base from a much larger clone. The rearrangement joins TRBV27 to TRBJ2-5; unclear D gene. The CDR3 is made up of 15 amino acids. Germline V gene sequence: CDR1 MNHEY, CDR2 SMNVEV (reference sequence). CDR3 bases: TGTACCAGCAGTTTTACGACTGAGTACCAAGAGACCCAGTACTTC. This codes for CTSSFTTEYQETQYF.

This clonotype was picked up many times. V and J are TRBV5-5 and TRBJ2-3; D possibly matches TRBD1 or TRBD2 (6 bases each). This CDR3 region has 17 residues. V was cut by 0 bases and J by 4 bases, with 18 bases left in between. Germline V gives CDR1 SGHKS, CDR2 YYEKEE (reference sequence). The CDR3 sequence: CASSLGWGPGEADTQYF. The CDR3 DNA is TGTGCCAGCAGCTTGGGGTGGGGGCCAGGGGAGGCAGATACGCAGTATTTT.

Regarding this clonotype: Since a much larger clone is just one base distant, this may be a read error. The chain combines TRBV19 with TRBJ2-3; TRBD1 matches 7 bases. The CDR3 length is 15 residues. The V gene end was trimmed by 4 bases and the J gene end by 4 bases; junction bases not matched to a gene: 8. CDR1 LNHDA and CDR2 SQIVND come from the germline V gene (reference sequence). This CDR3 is CASSKWDSTADTQYF. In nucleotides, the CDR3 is TGTGCCAGTAGTAAATGGGACAGCACCGCAGATACGCAGTATTTT.

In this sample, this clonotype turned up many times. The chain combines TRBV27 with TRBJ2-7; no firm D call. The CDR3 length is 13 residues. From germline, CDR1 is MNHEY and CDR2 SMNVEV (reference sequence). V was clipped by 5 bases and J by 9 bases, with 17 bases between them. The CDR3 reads CASSPDTDGLQYF. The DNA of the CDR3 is TGTGCCAGCAGTCCCGACACGGACGGGCTGCAGTACTTC.

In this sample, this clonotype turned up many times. The CDR3 DNA sequence: TGTGCCTGGAGTTGGACTAGCGGGATGGATACGCAGTATTTT. It translates to CAWSWTSGMDTQYF. V is TRBV30 and J is TRBJ2-3; 12 positions match TRBD2. With V trimmed by 2 bases and J by 6 bases, 3 bases remained unmatched. From germline, CDR1 is GTSNPN and CDR2 SVGIG (reference sequence). The length of the CDR3 is 14 residues.

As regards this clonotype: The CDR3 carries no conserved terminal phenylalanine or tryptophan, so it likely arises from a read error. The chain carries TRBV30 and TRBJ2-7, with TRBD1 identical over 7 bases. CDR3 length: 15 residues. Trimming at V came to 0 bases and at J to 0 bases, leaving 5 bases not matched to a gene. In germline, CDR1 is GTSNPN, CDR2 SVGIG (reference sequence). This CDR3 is CAWSVGTVSSYEQYL. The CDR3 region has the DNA TGTGCCTGGAGTGTAGGGACAGTCAGCTCCTACGAGCAGTACCTC.

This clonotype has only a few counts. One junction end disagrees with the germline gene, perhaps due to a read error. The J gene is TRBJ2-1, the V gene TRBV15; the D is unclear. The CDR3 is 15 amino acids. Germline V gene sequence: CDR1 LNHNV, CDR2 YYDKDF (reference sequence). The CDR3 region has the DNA TGTGCCACCAGCGGCGACCGGGCCTCCTCCAATGAGCAGTTCTTC. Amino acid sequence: CATSGDRASSNEQFF.

The CDR3 coding sequence is TGTGCCAGCAGCTTGCGGCACCCGAGCACAGATACGCAGTATTTT. This encodes CASSLRHPSTDTQYF. This chain links TRBV7-9 with TRBJ2-3; D unresolved. Germline loops: CDR1 SEHNR, CDR2 FQNEAQ (reference sequence). V lost 3 bases to trimming and J lost 0 bases, with 10 bases between them. This CDR3 region has 15 residues.

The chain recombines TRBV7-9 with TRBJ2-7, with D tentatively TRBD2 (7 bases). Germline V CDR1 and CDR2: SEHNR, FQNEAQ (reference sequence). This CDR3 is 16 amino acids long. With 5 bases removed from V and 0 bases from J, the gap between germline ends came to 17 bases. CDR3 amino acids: CASSELGGPYSYEQYF. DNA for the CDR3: TGTGCCAGCAGCGAATTGGGGGGGCCCTACTCCTACGAGCAGTACTTC.

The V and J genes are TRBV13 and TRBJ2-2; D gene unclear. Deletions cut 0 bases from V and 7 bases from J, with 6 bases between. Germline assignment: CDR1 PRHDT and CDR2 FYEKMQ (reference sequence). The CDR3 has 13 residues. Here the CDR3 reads CASSLGVGGELFF. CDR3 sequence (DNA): TGTGCCAGCAGCTTAGGAGTGGGCGGGGAGCTGTTTTTT. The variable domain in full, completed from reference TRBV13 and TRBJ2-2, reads AAGVIQSPRHLIKEKRETATLKCYPIPRHDTVYWYQQGPGQDPQFLISFYEKMQSDKGSIPDRFSAQQFSDYHSELNMSSLELGDSALYFCASSLGVGGELFFGEGSRLTVL.

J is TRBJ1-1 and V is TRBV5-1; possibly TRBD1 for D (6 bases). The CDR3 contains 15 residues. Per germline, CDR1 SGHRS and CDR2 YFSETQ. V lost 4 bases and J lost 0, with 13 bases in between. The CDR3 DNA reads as TGCGCCAGCAGCCCCGGGACAAACATGAACACTGAAGCTTTCTTT. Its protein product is CASSPGTNMNTEAFF. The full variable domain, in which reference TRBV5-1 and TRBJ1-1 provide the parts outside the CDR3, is KAGVTQTPRYLIKTRGQQVTLSCSPISGHRSVSWYQQTPGQGLQFLFEYFSETQRNKGNFPGRFSGRQFSNSRSEMNVSTLELGDSALYLCASSPGTNMNTEAFFGQGTRLTVV.

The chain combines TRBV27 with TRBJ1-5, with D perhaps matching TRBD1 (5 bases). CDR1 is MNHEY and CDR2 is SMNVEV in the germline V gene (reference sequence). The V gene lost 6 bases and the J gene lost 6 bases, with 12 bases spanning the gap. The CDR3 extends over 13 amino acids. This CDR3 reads CASSARRGQPQHF. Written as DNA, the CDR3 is TGTGCCAGCAGCGCGAGAAGGGGTCAGCCCCAGCATTTT.

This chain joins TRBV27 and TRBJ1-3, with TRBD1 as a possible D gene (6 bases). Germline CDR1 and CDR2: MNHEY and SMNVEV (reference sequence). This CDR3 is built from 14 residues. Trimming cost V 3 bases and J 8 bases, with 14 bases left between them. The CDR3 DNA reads TGTGCCAGCAGTTTGGCAGGGGATAGAGACACCATATATTTT. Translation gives CASSLAGDRDTIYF.

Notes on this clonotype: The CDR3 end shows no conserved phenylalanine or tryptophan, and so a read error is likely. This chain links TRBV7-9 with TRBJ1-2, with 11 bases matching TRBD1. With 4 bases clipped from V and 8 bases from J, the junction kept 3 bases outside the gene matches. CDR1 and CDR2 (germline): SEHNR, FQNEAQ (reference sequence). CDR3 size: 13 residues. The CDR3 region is CASSWDRGGGYTS. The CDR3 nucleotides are TGTGCCAGCAGCTGGGACAGGGGGGGAGGCTACACCTCC.

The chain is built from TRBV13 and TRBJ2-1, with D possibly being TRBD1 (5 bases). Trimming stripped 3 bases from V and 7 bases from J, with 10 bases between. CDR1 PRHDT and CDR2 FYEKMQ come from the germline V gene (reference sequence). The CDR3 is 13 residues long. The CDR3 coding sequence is TGTGCCAGCAGCTTGGCAGGGCAGAATGAGCAGTTCTTC. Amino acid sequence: CASSLAGQNEQFF.

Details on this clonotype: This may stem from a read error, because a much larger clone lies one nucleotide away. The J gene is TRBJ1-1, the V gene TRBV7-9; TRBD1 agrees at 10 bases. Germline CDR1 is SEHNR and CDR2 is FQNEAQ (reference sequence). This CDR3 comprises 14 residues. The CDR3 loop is CAGRGTGVNTEAFF. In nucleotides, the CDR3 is TGTGCCGGCAGGGGGACAGGGGTGAACACTGAAGCTTTCTTT.

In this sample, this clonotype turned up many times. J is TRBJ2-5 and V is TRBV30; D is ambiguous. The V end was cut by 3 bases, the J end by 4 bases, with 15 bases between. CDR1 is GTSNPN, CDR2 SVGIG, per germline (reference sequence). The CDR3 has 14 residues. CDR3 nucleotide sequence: TGTGCCTGGAGAATGATAGGTCAGCTAGAGACCCAGTACTTC. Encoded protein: CAWRMIGQLETQYF.